The T cell receptor (beta chain) described here comes from a study of T cells in Graves' hyperthyroidism and ophthalmopathy. Study context: Peripheral blood was drawn at first diagnosis, prior to all treatment.

Whole-study findings and limits: The model's output predicted ophthalmopathy at a median of about 6.5 months prior to onset. Patients with ophthalmopathy were separated from those with stable hyperthyroidism by a 13 V-J model.

There are a few counts of this clonotype. The antigen is not known. Orbital computed tomography, thyroid ultrasound, serum thyroxine and TRAb, and clinical symptoms together informed the diagnoses. Regions amplified from RNA transcripts were the TCR beta CDR3 regions. During a first-round RT-PCR of the TCR CDR3, the HTBI primer set was used. TCRdb called the multiplex PCR reads again in MiXCR, with one record for every CDR3 protein. The sample lists 650,000 to 850,000 distinct CDR3 sequences, around 19% occurring once. The TCR comes from a woman between 45 and 65 years old with Graves' hyperthyroidism that later progressed to Graves' ophthalmopathy. Input material: blood.

DNA of the CDR3: TGTGCCACCCGTCCGTCTCACACTGAAGCTTTCTTT. It yields the protein CATRPSHTEAFF. The chain couples TRBV6-1 to TRBJ1-1; the D is unclear. The CDR3 covers 12 residues. Trimming stripped 10 bases from V and 3 bases from J, with 12 bases between. The germline V gene encodes CDR1 MNHNS and CDR2 SASEGT.